This T cell receptor (beta chain) was observed in a study of T cell changes during pregnancy in multiple sclerosis. The CDR3 length is 13 residues. Germline V gene sequence: CDR1 SEHNR, CDR2 FQNEAQ (reference sequence). Trimming stripped 3 bases from V and 12 bases from J, with 15 bases between. Sequenced by immunoSEQ multiplex PCR; TCRdb stores in-frame clones only, minus some. The data contain tens of thousands of clones, 91% of them singletons. The chain links TRBV7-9 to TRBJ2-1; no firm D call. This receptor was obtained from a female donor with multiple sclerosis, enrolled in a pregnancy study. The sample consisted of CD8+ T cells from peripheral blood mononuclear cells, taken in the second trimester of pregnancy. CDR3 protein: CASSFTASKGQFF. The CDR3 region has the DNA TGTGCCAGCAGCTTTACAGCCTCTAAAGGGCAGTTCTTC.